Listed below are T cell receptor beta chains from one sample, sequenced in a study of cytomegalovirus exposure and HLA in healthy donors. The method was immunoSEQ multiplex PCR; TCRdb's version includes in-frame clones alone and lacks a portion of them. The sample yields around 96,000 clones, 55% to 75% seen once. Sequencing was performed on PBMCs. The origin of the receptors is a man in his 60s in good health and CMV-seronegative. Each CDR3 is given with its conserved first and last residue. The D gene is left open where the match is weak. Where a row states a size, it is once, few, many or the class of an expanded clone; other rows omit it.

cdr3_aa	cdr3_nt	d_call	v_call	j_call	clone_size
CASSLATSGGAGYTGELFF	TGTGCCAGCAGCTTAGCGACTAGCGGGGGGGCCGGGTACACCGGGGAGCTGTTTTTT	TRBD2	TRBV7-3	TRBJ2-2	NA
CSSRPSGLAGQSSYNEQFF	TGTTCCAGCAGACCCTCGGGACTAGCGGGACAAAGCTCCTACAATGAGCAGTTCTTC	TRBD2	TRBV7-9	TRBJ2-1	NA
CASTIELEAFF	TGTGCCAGCACGATAGAATTAGAAGCTTTCTTT	NA	TRBV2	TRBJ1-1	medium-sized
CASSFGVTGGEQYF	TGTGCCAGCAGCTTCGGTGTTACAGGGGGCGAGCAGTACTTC	TRBD1	TRBV5-6	TRBJ2-7	NA
CASSRRGTSEASEQFF	TGTGCCAGTAGTCGACGAGGGACTAGTGAAGCTAGTGAGCAGTTCTTC	TRBD2	TRBV19	TRBJ2-1	NA
CASSLAAGSGISYEQYF	TGCGCCAGCAGCTTGGCCGCCGGTAGCGGGATATCCTACGAGCAGTACTTC	TRBD2	TRBV5-1	TRBJ2-7	NA
CASSPSDRGYTEAFF	TGTGCCAGTAGTCCGTCGGACAGGGGGTACACTGAAGCTTTCTTT	TRBD1	TRBV19	TRBJ1-1	NA
CASSTGGVGDTQYF	TGTGCCAGCAGCACCGGGGGGGTCGGGGATACGCAGTATTTT	TRBD2	TRBV9	TRBJ2-3	NA
CASSLGGEETQYF	TGCGCCAGCAGCTTGGGGGGGGAAGAGACCCAGTACTTC	NA	TRBV5-1	TRBJ2-5	once
CASSVSGTGGNEQFF	TGTGCCAGCAGCGTCTCCGGGACAGGGGGGAATGAGCAGTTCTTC	TRBD1	TRBV9	TRBJ2-1	NA
CASRGGAGSSLGYGYTF	TGTGCCAGTAGGGGGGGGGCGGGTTCGTCTTTGGGCTATGGCTACACCTTC	NA	TRBV19	TRBJ1-2	NA
CASSITGAEAFF	TGTGCCAGTAGTATAACGGGGGCTGAAGCTTTCTTT	NA	TRBV19	TRBJ1-1	once
CASSSGTGGSEAFF	TGTGCCAGCAGCTCCGGGACAGGGGGGAGTGAAGCTTTCTTT	TRBD1	TRBV5-1	TRBJ1-1	once
CASSLVGLGEKLFF	TGTGCCAGCAGTTTAGTGGGGCTCGGTGAAAAACTGTTTTTT	NA	TRBV28	TRBJ1-4	NA
CASRPDSYGYTF	TGTGCCAGCAGACCCGACAGCTATGGCTACACCTTC	NA	TRBV2	TRBJ1-2	NA
CASSLREQFF	TGTGCCAGCAGTCTGCGTGAGCAGTTCTTC	NA	TRBV28	TRBJ2-1	NA
CASSLLGDTQYF	TGTGCCAGCAGCTTGCTAGGTGATACGCAGTATTTT	NA	TRBV9	TRBJ2-3	NA
CASGLSGSYGYTF	TGTGCTAGTGGTTTGAGCGGGAGCTATGGCTACACCTTC	NA	TRBV12-5	TRBJ1-2	once
CASSTPAQGVNSPLHF	TGTGCCAGCAGCACGCCAGCCCAAGGAGTTAATTCACCCCTCCACTTT	NA	TRBV5-4	TRBJ1-6	NA
CASFSGFLSEGYTF	TGTGCCAGCTTCTCCGGGTTCCTCTCGGAGGGCTACACCTTC	NA	TRBV6-5	TRBJ1-2	NA
CASRRGNNEKLFF	TGTGCCAGCCGACGGGGGAATAATGAAAAACTGTTTTTT	NA	TRBV6-5	TRBJ1-4	once
CASSEGSGHFF	TGTGCCAGCAGTGAAGGATCTGGACATTTCTTT	NA	TRBV2	TRBJ1-1	NA
CSSSLVSGGAMDTQYF	TGTTCCAGCAGCTTAGTTAGCGGGGGGGCAATGGATACGCAGTATTTT	TRBD2	TRBV7-9	TRBJ2-3	few
CASRVGLAGAYSYNEQFF	TGTGCCAGCAGGGTTGGACTAGCGGGAGCCTACTCCTACAATGAGCAGTTCTTC	TRBD2	TRBV2	TRBJ2-1	NA
CASSLSGQGAFFDQPQHF	TGTGCCAGCAGCTTGTCGGGACAGGGGGCTTTTTTTGATCAGCCCCAGCATTTT	TRBD1	TRBV5-8	TRBJ1-5	NA
CASSPRGATNEKLFF	TGTGCCAGCAGCCCCAGGGGGGCAACTAATGAAAAACTGTTTTTT	TRBD1	TRBV7-8	TRBJ1-4	NA
CASSDPGQGRYEQYF	TGTGCCAGCAGCGATCCGGGACAGGGACGCTACGAGCAGTACTTC	TRBD1	TRBV7-9	TRBJ2-7	NA
CASSYPRRGPCGNTIYF	TGTGCCAGCAGTTACCCGCGGCGGGGGCCATGTGGAAACACCATATATTTT	NA	TRBV6-8	TRBJ1-3	NA
CSVAPRETQYF	TGCAGCGTCGCCCCTCGGGAGACCCAGTACTTC	NA	TRBV29-1	TRBJ2-5	NA
CASGLYPLAITDTQYF	TGTGCTAGTGGTTTGTATCCTTTAGCGATCACAGATACGCAGTATTTT	NA	TRBV12-5	TRBJ2-3	NA
CASGSPGAQANEQFF	TGTGCTAGTGGTTCCCCAGGGGCCCAAGCGAATGAGCAGTTCTTC	NA	TRBV12-5	TRBJ2-1	once
CASSFSLRGTEAFF	TGTGCCAGCAGCTTTAGTCTCAGGGGTACTGAAGCTTTCTTT	NA	TRBV5-5	TRBJ1-1	once
CASSSGVGGYLVGYTF	TGTGCCAGCAGCTCGGGAGTTGGAGGCTATTTGGTTGGCTACACCTTC	NA	TRBV7-6	TRBJ1-2	NA
CSSSLMGQGARPNYGYTF	TGTTCCAGCAGCTTAATGGGACAGGGGGCGAGGCCGAACTATGGCTACACCTTC	TRBD1	TRBV7-9	TRBJ1-2	NA
CASSPTSGSYEQYF	TGTGCCAGCAGCCCGACTAGCGGGAGCTACGAGCAGTACTTC	TRBD2	TRBV7-9	TRBJ2-7	NA
CASWTAPNTEAFF	TGTGCCAGCTGGACAGCTCCGAACACTGAAGCTTTCTTT	NA	TRBV27	TRBJ1-1	NA
CASSPLAGSMYQETQYF	TGTGCCAGCAGCCCCCTAGCGGGTAGTATGTACCAAGAGACCCAGTACTTC	TRBD2	TRBV11-2	TRBJ2-5	NA
CASSLAGGVYEQYF	TGCGCCAGCAGCTTGGCAGGGGGCGTATACGAGCAGTACTTC	TRBD1	TRBV5-1	TRBJ2-7	NA
CASSPVGPGTVNYGYTF	TGTGCCAGCAGCCCCGTAGGTCCCGGGACAGTTAACTATGGCTACACCTTC	TRBD1	TRBV5-5	TRBJ1-2	NA
CASALGLQNTGELFF	TGTGCCAGCGCCTTGGGCCTTCAGAACACCGGGGAGCTGTTTTTT	NA	TRBV2	TRBJ2-2	NA
CASSAPNKTGLADYKETQYF	TGTGCCAGCAGCGCTCCAAATAAAACGGGACTAGCGGACTACAAAGAGACCCAGTACTTC	TRBD2	TRBV5-8	TRBJ2-5	few
CASSPTGPSSTDTQYF	TGTGCCAGCTCACCGACAGGACCCTCTAGCACAGATACGCAGTATTTT	NA	TRBV18	TRBJ2-3	NA
CASSWGTANTGELFF	TGCGCCAGCAGCTGGGGGACAGCGAACACCGGGGAGCTGTTTTTT	TRBD1	TRBV5-1	TRBJ2-2	many